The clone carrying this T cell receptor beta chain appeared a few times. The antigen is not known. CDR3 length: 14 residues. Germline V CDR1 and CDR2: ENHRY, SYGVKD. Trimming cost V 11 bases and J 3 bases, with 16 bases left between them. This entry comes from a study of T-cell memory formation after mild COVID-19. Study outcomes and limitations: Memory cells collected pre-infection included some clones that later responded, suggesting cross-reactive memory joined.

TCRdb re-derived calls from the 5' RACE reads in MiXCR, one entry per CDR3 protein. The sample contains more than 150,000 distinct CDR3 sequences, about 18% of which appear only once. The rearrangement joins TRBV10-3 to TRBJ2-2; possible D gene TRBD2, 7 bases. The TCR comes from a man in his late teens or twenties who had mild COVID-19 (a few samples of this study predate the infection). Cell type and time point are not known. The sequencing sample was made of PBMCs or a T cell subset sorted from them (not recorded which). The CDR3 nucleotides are TGTGCCGCAGGACGGGGGGCCGACACCGGGGAGCTGTTTTTT. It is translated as CAAGRGADTGELFF.